This TCR beta chain comes out of a study of control samples from healthy donors and cancer patients. The data were produced by immunoSEQ multiplex PCR, yet TCRdb's version contains in-frame clones alone and is incomplete. The sample holds around 64,000 clones, approximately 89% seen once. The germline gives CDR1 SNHLY, CDR2 FYNNEI. The CDR3 is 15 amino acids. Trimming at V came to 4 bases and at J to 2 bases, leaving 4 bases not matched to a gene. The sequence derives from a man aged 55 to 70 with colorectal cancer. Sequences were obtained from PBMCs. The chain links TRBV2 to TRBJ2-2; 7 bases match TRBD1. The CDR3 spells CASSVRTGNTGELFF. CDR3 sequence (DNA): TGTGCCAGCAGTGTTCGGACAGGAAACACCGGGGAGCTGTTTTTT.